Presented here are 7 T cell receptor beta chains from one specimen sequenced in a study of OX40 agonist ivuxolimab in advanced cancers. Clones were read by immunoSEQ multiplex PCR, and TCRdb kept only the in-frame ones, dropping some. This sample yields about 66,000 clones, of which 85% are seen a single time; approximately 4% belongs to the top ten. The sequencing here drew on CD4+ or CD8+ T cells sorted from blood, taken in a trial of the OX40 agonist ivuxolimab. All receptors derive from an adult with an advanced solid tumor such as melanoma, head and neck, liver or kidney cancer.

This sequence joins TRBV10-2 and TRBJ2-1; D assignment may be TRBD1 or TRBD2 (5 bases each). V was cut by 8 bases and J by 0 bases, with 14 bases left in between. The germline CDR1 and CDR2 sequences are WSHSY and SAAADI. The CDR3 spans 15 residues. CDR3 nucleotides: TGCGCCAGCTCAGGGAGCGGCCCCTCCTACAATGAGCAGTTCTTC. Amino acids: CASSGSGPSYNEQFF.

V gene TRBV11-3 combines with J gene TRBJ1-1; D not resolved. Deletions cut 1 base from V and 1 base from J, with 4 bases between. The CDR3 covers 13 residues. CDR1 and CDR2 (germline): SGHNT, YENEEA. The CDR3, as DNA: TGTGCCAGCAGCTTAGGTCAGAACACTGAAGCTTTCTTT. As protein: CASSLGQNTEAFF.

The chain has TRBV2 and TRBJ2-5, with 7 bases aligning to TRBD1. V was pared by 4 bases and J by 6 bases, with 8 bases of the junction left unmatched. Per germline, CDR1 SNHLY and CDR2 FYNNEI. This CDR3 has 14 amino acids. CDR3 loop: CASSAGQRGKTQYF. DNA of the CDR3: TGTGCCAGCAGTGCGGGACAGCGAGGGAAGACCCAGTACTTC.

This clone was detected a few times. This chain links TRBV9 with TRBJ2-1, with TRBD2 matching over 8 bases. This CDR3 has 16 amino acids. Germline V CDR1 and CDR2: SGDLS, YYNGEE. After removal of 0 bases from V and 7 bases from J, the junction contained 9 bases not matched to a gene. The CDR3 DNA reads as TGTGCCAGCAGCGTAGCTACTAGCGGCCTGGGGAATGAGCAGTTCTTC. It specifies CASSVATSGLGNEQFF.

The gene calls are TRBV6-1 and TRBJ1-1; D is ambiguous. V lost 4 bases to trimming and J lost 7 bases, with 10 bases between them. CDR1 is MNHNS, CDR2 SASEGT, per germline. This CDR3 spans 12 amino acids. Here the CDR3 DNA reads TGTGCCAGCAGTGTGGTTGACCATGAAGCTTTCTTT. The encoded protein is CASSVVDHEAFF.

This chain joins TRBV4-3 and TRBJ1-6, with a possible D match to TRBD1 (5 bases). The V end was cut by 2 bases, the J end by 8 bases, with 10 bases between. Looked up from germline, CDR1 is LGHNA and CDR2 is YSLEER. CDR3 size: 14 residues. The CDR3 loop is CASSQWGEDSPLHF. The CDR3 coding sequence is TGCGCCAGCAGCCAATGGGGCGAAGATTCACCCCTCCACTTT.

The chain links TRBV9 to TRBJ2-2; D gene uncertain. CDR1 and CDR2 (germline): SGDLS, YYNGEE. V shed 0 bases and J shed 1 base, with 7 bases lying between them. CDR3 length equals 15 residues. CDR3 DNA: TGTGCCAGCAGCGTAGGGGCCTTGAACACCGGGGAGCTGTTTTTT. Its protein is CASSVGALNTGELFF.